The present T cell receptor beta chain was sequenced within a study of OX40 agonist ivuxolimab in advanced cancers. Concerning the study at large: Ivuxolimab was an agonistic, fully human IgG2 monoclonal antibody directed against OX40 (CD134), a costimulatory receptor. Three dose-escalation patients achieved partial responses, one with hepatocellular carcinoma and two with cutaneous melanoma. Among the roughly 52 dose-escalation patients, approximately 20 had hepatocellular carcinoma, 15 or so melanoma, 9 renal cell carcinoma and 9 head and neck cancer. Prior anti-PD-1, anti-PD-L1 or anti-CTLA-4 therapy was permitted, and checkpoint inhibitors had been received by less than 45% of dose-escalation patients. Peripheral TCRbeta sequencing aimed to test whether ivuxolimab altered TCR sequence diversity and caused clonal T-cell expansion. Intravenous ivuxolimab was administered to patients every 2 weeks at six dose levels: 0.01, 0.1, 0.3, 1.5, 3 and 10 mg/kg. The dose-escalation cohort was roughly 83% male with a mean age of 60 years, ranging from 23 to 79. The monotherapy dose-escalation portion (N ≈ 50 patients) of the phase I ivuxolimab trial is reported in the paper.

Study-wide findings and limitations: In the 0.1-3.0 mg/kg groups, partial responders had among the lowest normalized peripheral clonal expansion, particularly in CD8+ T cells. At doses of 0.1 to 3.0 mg/kg, clonal expansion of both CD4+ and CD8+ blood T cells was observed from baseline to week 6. After ivuxolimab, more expanded clones were found on average in CD8+ T cells than in CD4+ T cells. Low levels of normalized T-cell clonal expansion were also seen in some patients who did not respond. The antigen specificity of the peripheral T cells that underwent clonal expansion was not determined.

Genomic DNA was isolated from the sorted cells so that the TCRbeta CDR3 region could be sequenced. TCRbeta CDR3 regions were sequenced using the immunoSEQ Assay. In its TCRdb copy, this immuneACCESS table keeps in-frame sequences only and misses some clones. Where compared with another copy, unresolved V genes explain less than half of these, and the others have no known cause. The sample contains about 67,000 clones, roughly 85% of them found a single time. The top ten hold 2% to 2.5% of the sample. As regards this clone: It lacks a known antigen. No base quality values were provided; no much bigger clone lies one nucleotide off.

The trial excluded patients who had a history of autoimmune disease or were on systemic immunosuppression. Peripheral blood for TCR sequencing was drawn from every dose cohort at baseline, at cycle 4 day 1 and at cycle 7 day 1. Samples came from an open-label, multicenter, first-in-human phase I dose-escalation trial of ivuxolimab. The trial enrolled adults with locally advanced or metastatic head and neck squamous cell, hepatocellular, melanoma or renal cell carcinoma. Before TCR sequencing, CD4+ T cells and CD8+ T cells from peripheral blood were sorted into separate populations. The CDR3 has 15 amino acids, counting the end cysteine and phenylalanine. Kept here is only the CDR3 DNA, which spans 45 bases and is read in frame from base 1. Cut back by 2 bases and 0 bases, the V and J ends lie 8 bases apart. As encoded in the germline V gene (reference sequence), CDR1 is LNHDA while CDR2 is SQIVND.

The receptor chain draws on TRBV19 and TRBJ2-1, with the D segment identity uncertain. The TCR comes from an adult with an advanced solid tumor such as melanoma, head and neck, liver or kidney cancer. Sample: CD4+ or CD8+ T cells sorted from blood, taken in a trial of the OX40 agonist ivuxolimab. DNA sequence: TGTGCCAGTAGTATACCAGTGGGCTCCTACAATGAGCAGTTCTTC. It translates to CASSIPVGSYNEQFF.